The clone carrying this T cell receptor (beta chain) was seen repeatedly, ten times or more. Its antigen is not known. The CDR3 runs to 15 residues. Trimming pared 6 bases from V and 7 bases from J, leaving 16 bases between. Per the germline V gene, CDR1 is LGHDT and CDR2 is YNNKEL (reference sequence). RNA served as the template for amplifying TCR beta CDR3 regions. RT-PCR was first run with HTBI primers, then multiplex PCR in a second round. TCRdb called the multiplex PCR reads again in MiXCR, with one record for every CDR3 protein. The sample records fewer than 350,000 distinct CDR3 sequences, about 17% being singletons. This entry comes from a study of Graves' ophthalmopathy and Graves' hyperthyroidism. General study points: Blood also harbored most expanded thyroid clonotypes above 0.001 frequency.

V gene TRBV3-1 combines with J gene TRBJ1-6; D possibly corresponds to TRBD1 (6 bases). This TCR derives from an adult man with Graves' ophthalmopathy. Sequencing was performed on peripheral blood. CDR3 region: CASSTNGQGNSPLHF. Written as DNA, the CDR3 is TGTGCCAGCAGTACCAATGGGCAGGGGAATTCACCCCTCCACTTT.